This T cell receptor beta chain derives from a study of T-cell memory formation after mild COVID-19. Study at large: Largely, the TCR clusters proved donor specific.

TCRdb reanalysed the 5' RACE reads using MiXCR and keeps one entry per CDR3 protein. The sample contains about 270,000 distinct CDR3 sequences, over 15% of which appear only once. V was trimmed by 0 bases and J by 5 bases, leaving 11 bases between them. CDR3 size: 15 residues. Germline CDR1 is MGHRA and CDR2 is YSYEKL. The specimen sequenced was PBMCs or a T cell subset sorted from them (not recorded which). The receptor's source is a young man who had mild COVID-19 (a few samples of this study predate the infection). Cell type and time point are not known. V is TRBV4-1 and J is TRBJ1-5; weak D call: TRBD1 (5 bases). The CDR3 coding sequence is TGCGCCAGCAGCCAAGACAGCAGGGAAGATCAGCCCCAGCATTTT. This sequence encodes CASSQDSREDQPQHF.